Listed below are T cell receptor beta chains from one sample, sequenced in a study of blood T cell repertoires in COVID-19. Sequencing was performed with immunoSEQ multiplex PCR; in TCRdb, only in-frame clones are kept and a portion is missing. Of roughly 38,000 clones in the sample, roughly 84% are singletons; the top ten hold more than 50%. Specimen: peripheral blood. These receptor sequences come from an older man with acute or convalescent COVID-19. The CDR3 runs from the conserved cysteine through the conserved F or W. A D gene is named only where the DNA matches it firmly. Clone size is shown for a subset of rows, as once, few, many or a class of expanded clone.

CDR3 DNA	CDR3 protein	D gene	J gene	V gene	clone size
TGTGCCAGCAGCGGAGGACCCCTGGGATTCTTC	CASSGGPLGFF	.	TRBJ2-1	TRBV5-5	few
TGTGCCAGCAGCGATACAGGGGTGAACACTGAAGCTTTCTTT	CASSDTGVNTEAFF	TRBD1	TRBJ1-1	TRBV5-6	.
TGCGCCAGCAGCTCAGGGACAGTACCCTACGAGCAGTACTTC	CASSSGTVPYEQYF	TRBD1	TRBJ2-7	TRBV5-1	.
TGCAGCGCCCAGACAGGGGTAATCAATGAGCAGTTCTTC	CSAQTGVINEQFF	TRBD1	TRBJ2-1	TRBV29-1	.
TGCGCCAGCAGCTCACCTCCCGGGAGACATACATTTACAGATACGCAGTATTTT	CASSSPPGRHTFTDTQYF	.	TRBJ2-3	TRBV5-1	.
TGTGCCAGCAGTGCAGGGGGCTCAGATGAAAAACTGTTTTTT	CASSAGGSDEKLFF	TRBD1	TRBJ1-4	TRBV9	.
TGTGCCAGCAGTGACAGCGCACACACTGAAGCTTTCTTT	CASSDSAHTEAFF	.	TRBJ1-1	TRBV12-3/TRBV12-4	.
TGTGCCAGCAGTCCGCTTCCGGGACAGGGGAGAGTTAATCAGCCCCAGCATTTT	CASSPLPGQGRVNQPQHF	TRBD1	TRBJ1-5	TRBV6-6	.
TGTGCCAGCAGCCGGAACACCGGGGAGCTGTTTTTT	CASSRNTGELFF	.	TRBJ2-2	TRBV11-3	.
TGTGCCAGCAGCCTCGGGGATACGCAGTATTTT	CASSLGDTQYF	.	TRBJ2-3	TRBV3-1/TRBV3-2	.
TGTGCCAGCAGCGACACAAGGGAGGGGGGCGGTCGGACTGAAGCTTTCTTT	CASSDTREGGGRTEAFF	.	TRBJ1-1	TRBV5-6	once
TGCGCCACCGCGGGACTAGCGAGACAGGACAATGAGCAGTTCTTC	CATAGLARQDNEQFF	TRBD2	TRBJ2-1	TRBV10-2	.
TGTGCCAGTAGCCTAGGACAGGGCGGATCACCCCTCCACTTT	CASSLGQGGSPLHF	TRBD1	TRBJ1-6	TRBV19	once
TGTGCCAGCAGCTTATCAGTTGTTACTGAAGCTTTCTTT	CASSLSVVTEAFF	.	TRBJ1-1	TRBV7-2	.
TGTGCCAGCAGCCCGGGACTGTTCTCTGGAAACACCATATATTTT	CASSPGLFSGNTIYF	.	TRBJ1-3	TRBV7-9	.
TGTGCCAGCTCACCAGCGCCCGTAACAGGGGCCGAGCAGTACTTC	CASSPAPVTGAEQYF	TRBD1	TRBJ2-7	TRBV18	.
TGTGCCAGCCTCGGGGGTTCACCCCTCCACTTT	CASLGGSPLHF	.	TRBJ1-6	TRBV6-4	.
TGTGCCAGCAGTTCAGTATCGCCTAGGAGCGACAGCTCCTACAATGAGCAGTTCTTC	CASSSVSPRSDSSYNEQFF	.	TRBJ2-1	TRBV28	few
TGCGCCAGCAGCCAAGACCCGGGGACTGAAGCTTTCTTT	CASSQDPGTEAFF	.	TRBJ1-1	TRBV4-3	.
TGTGCCAGCAGGTACGGGACAGAAAATTCACCCCTCCACTTT	CASRYGTENSPLHF	TRBD1	TRBJ1-6	TRBV3-1/TRBV3-2	once
TGTGCCAGCAGCCAAGATGTAGGTGGGAGGAGGGATACGCAGTATTTT	CASSQDVGGRRDTQYF	.	TRBJ2-3	TRBV4-2	.
TGTGCCAGCAGCTACGGGGGGCAGAGAGGCTACACCTTC	CASSYGGQRGYTF	.	TRBJ1-2	TRBV5-6	once
TGTGCCAGCAGTCGGGACAGGGTGGGCTTAAGCTCCTACAATGAGCAGTTCTTC	CASSRDRVGLSSYNEQFF	TRBD1	TRBJ2-1	TRBV27	few
TGTGCCAGCAGTATCGAGGAGGCGACTGAAGCTTTCTTT	CASSIEEATEAFF	.	TRBJ1-1	TRBV28	.
TGTGCCATCAGACAGTCCGGCTCCTATAATTCACCCCTCCACTTT	CAIRQSGSYNSPLHF	.	TRBJ1-6	TRBV6-5	few
TGTGCCAGCACTGAGCGGGGGGGCTGGAACACCGGGGAGCTGTTTTTT	CASTERGGWNTGELFF	TRBD2	TRBJ2-2	TRBV27	.
TGTGCCAGCAGCTTTGCGGGGTTCAATGAAAAACTGTTTTTT	CASSFAGFNEKLFF	.	TRBJ1-4	TRBV7-2	.
TGTGCCAGCACTCTGTTGGACAAGCAGTTCTTC	CASTLLDKQFF	.	TRBJ2-1	TRBV12-3/TRBV12-4	.
TGTGCCAGCGGTATTAGCGGGGTGAGCACAGATACGCAGTATTTT	CASGISGVSTDTQYF	TRBD2	TRBJ2-3	TRBV7-2	.
TGTGCCAGCCGAGGACACAGGGTCCTTACGCAGTATTTT	CASRGHRVLTQYF	.	TRBJ2-3	TRBV28	.
TGTGCCAGCAGCCGCAGGACTAGCGGGGGGGCTGGCATTCAGTACTTC	CASSRRTSGGAGIQYF	TRBD2	TRBJ2-4	TRBV4-2	.
TGTGCCTGGAGTGAGAGAACCTCTGGAAACACCATATATTTT	CAWSERTSGNTIYF	.	TRBJ1-3	TRBV30	.
TGTGCCAGCAGCCAAGATGACACCCCGGTAAATTCACCCCTCCACTTT	CASSQDDTPVNSPLHF	.	TRBJ1-6	TRBV4-2	few
TGTGCCAGCAGCTCAGGTCAGGCTAACTATGGCTACACCTTC	CASSSGQANYGYTF	.	TRBJ1-2	TRBV7-9	.
TGTGCCAGCAGCGGTAGGACAGGGGGTCTTGAAAAACTGTTTTTT	CASSGRTGGLEKLFF	TRBD1	TRBJ1-4	TRBV5-4	.
TGTGCCAGCAGCTTTTCGGGACAGGGTAAACACAATGAGCAGTTCTTC	CASSFSGQGKHNEQFF	TRBD1	TRBJ2-1	TRBV11-2	.
TGTGCCAGCAGTGAACAGGGTGGAGAGACCCAGTACTTC	CASSEQGGETQYF	.	TRBJ2-5	TRBV2	.
TGCAGCGGGGGACAGGGCACTGAAGCTTTCTTT	CSGGQGTEAFF	TRBD1	TRBJ1-1	TRBV29-1	.
TGTGCCAGTAGTCGACGGGGGGATTTGGGAGAGACCCAGTACTTC	CASSRRGDLGETQYF	TRBD2	TRBJ2-5	TRBV19	.
TGTGCCTGGACCGTGACAGGGCAGGGCAATTCACCCCTCCACTTT	CAWTVTGQGNSPLHF	TRBD1	TRBJ1-6	TRBV30	.
TGTGCCAGCAGCGGGGGACTAGCGGGAGTACCCTACGAGCAGTACTTC	CASSGGLAGVPYEQYF	TRBD2	TRBJ2-7	TRBV5-6	.
TGCGCCAGCAGCGAGATACAGGGGGGTAATTCACCCCTCCACTTT	CASSEIQGGNSPLHF	TRBD1	TRBJ1-6	TRBV5-1	few
TGTGCCAGCAGCTTAGATACGGGGGGCAACACTGAAGCTTTCTTT	CASSLDTGGNTEAFF	.	TRBJ1-1	TRBV7-2	.
TGCAGTGCTAGAGATAGGGGAGGCTACACCTTC	CSARDRGGYTF	.	TRBJ1-2	TRBV20-1	.
TGTGCCAGCAGCAAAGTCGGGGTGTTGGACACCATATATTTT	CASSKVGVLDTIYF	.	TRBJ1-3	TRBV28	.
TGCAGCGTTGGACTAGCGGGGGGTTCAGAGACCCAGTACTTC	CSVGLAGGSETQYF	TRBD2	TRBJ2-5	TRBV29-1	.
TGTGCCAGCAGCTTAGCCGGAGGGGTAGGGGCCAACGTCCTGACTTTC	CASSLAGGVGANVLTF	.	TRBJ2-6	TRBV7-9	.
TGTGCCAGCAGCCAAGAAAGGGGGCGTGGCTACACCTTC	CASSQERGRGYTF	TRBD1	TRBJ1-2	TRBV11-2	.
TGTGCCAGCAGTTTATCGGGACTAGCAGATACGCAGTATTTT	CASSLSGLADTQYF	TRBD2	TRBJ2-3	TRBV27	.
TGTGCCAGCAGCAGCCGACTAGCCGCGAACACCGGGGAGCTGTTTTTT	CASSSRLAANTGELFF	TRBD2	TRBJ2-2	TRBV7-8	.
TGTGCCAGCAGCCCGGGACAGGATAACTATGGCTACACCTTC	CASSPGQDNYGYTF	TRBD1	TRBJ1-2	TRBV7-2	.
TGTGCCAGCAGTGAGCTAGCGGGAGGTGACACCGGGGAGCTGTTTTTT	CASSELAGGDTGELFF	TRBD2	TRBJ2-2	TRBV6-1	.